A single T cell receptor (beta chain) is shown here with its context. The sample originates from a study of blood T cell repertoires in COVID-19. Turning to the study itself: T cells, B-cell-depleted T cells, or PBMCs provided the cDNA or gDNA that served as material.

The CDR3 has 15 amino acids. The junction had 6 bases not matched to a gene; V was cut back by 0 bases and J by 5 bases. CDR1 and CDR2 from the germline V gene are SEHNR and FQNEAQ (reference sequence). The data were produced by immunoSEQ multiplex PCR, yet TCRdb's version contains in-frame clones alone and is incomplete. The sample has some 250,000 clones, 75% to 85% seen once. This rearrangement joins TRBV7-9 to TRBJ2-7; TRBD2 matches at 8 bases. The sample was peripheral blood. The source is a woman at least 80 years old with COVID-19, enrolled during active disease. CDR3 residues: CASSLASGRFDEQYF. Here the CDR3 DNA reads TGTGCCAGCAGCTTAGCAAGCGGGAGATTCGACGAGCAGTACTTC.